The T cell receptor beta chain described here comes from a study of technical replicates of blood from several donors. Sequencing used immunoSEQ multiplex PCR; TCRdb keeps in-frame clones, though not all of them. The sample consists of over 50,000 clones, more than 70% of them appearing once. CDR1 is MGHRA, CDR2 YSYEKL, per germline. Trimming stripped 3 bases from V and 5 bases from J, with 18 bases between. This CDR3 region has 16 residues. The clonotype was recovered from a human donor in good health. Some clones in this sample may be carry-over from other donors' samples. V usage is TRBV4-1 and J usage is TRBJ2-3, with a possible D match to TRBD2 (6 bases). The specimen was PBMCs. The CDR3 DNA reads as TGCGCCAGCAGCCACGGTGGCCGGGAGAGAGGAGATACGCAGTATTTT. It translates to CASSHGGRERGDTQYF.